What follows are 9 T cell receptor beta chains derived from one specimen sequenced in a study of breast tumors, draining lymph nodes, adjacent tissues. Each CDR3 protein gets one entry after TCRdb re-called the multiplex PCR reads with MiXCR. The sample lists some 83,000 distinct CDR3 sequences; approximately 20% were seen once. Breast cancer patients provided tissue from their axillary draining lymph nodes. Sequencing input: axillary lymph node tissue. The receptors shown here come from a female donor with breast cancer. Some clones in this sample may be carry-over from other donors' samples.

This clonotype was seen at least ten times. The chain uses TRBV20-1 and TRBJ2-3, with a tentative D call TRBD2 (6 bases). CDR1 is DFQATT, CDR2 SNEGSKA, per germline (reference sequence). Trimming took 1 base from V and 3 from J, leaving 26 bases between them. This CDR3 spans 19 amino acids. The CDR3 reads CSARGAYRAGKETTDTQYF. The CDR3 region has the DNA TGCAGTGCTAGAGGGGCTTATAGGGCGGGAAAGGAGACGACAGATACGCAGTATTTT.

In this sample, this clonotype turned up many times. The V gene is TRBV19, the J gene TRBJ1-5, with TRBD1 identical over 8 bases. Per the germline V gene, CDR1 is LNHDA and CDR2 is SQIVND (reference sequence). Germline trimming cut 6 bases from V and 7 bases from J; bases unmatched to any gene: 8. This CDR3 region has 14 residues. The chain's CDR3 is CASRGQETGQPQHF. The CDR3 region has the DNA TGTGCCAGTAGGGGACAGGAGACAGGACAGCCCCAGCATTTT.

This clonotype was observed many times. The V call is TRBV2, the J call TRBJ2-1; 8 nucleotides line up with TRBD2. The germline V gene encodes CDR1 SNHLY and CDR2 FYNNEI. V lost 5 bases, J lost 2 bases, and 2 bases stayed unmatched. The CDR3 has 14 amino acids. CDR3 coding DNA: TGTGCCAGCAGTCTACTAGCGGCCTACAATGAGCAGTTCTTC. It encodes CASSLLAAYNEQFF. Full variable domain (remainder filled in from reference TRBV2 and TRBJ2-1): EPEVTQTPSHQVTQMGQEVILRCVPISNHLYFYWYRQILGQKVEFLVSFYNNEISEKSEIFDDQFSVERPDGSNFTLKIRSTKLEDSAMYFCASSLLAAYNEQFFGPGTRLTVL.

Many counts were recorded for this clonotype. The J gene is TRBJ2-7, the V gene TRBV19, with D perhaps TRBD1 (6 bases). Trimming cost V 3 bases and J 2 bases, with 17 bases left between them. Germline assignment: CDR1 LNHDA and CDR2 SQIVND (reference sequence). This CDR3 spans 16 amino acids. The DNA for the CDR3 is TGTGCCAGTAGTATCCTCCCTGGACAGCGACCCTACGAGCAGTACTTC. Its translation: CASSILPGQRPYEQYF.

This clonotype was picked up a small number of times. A read error may account for a junction end that differs from germline. The chain joins TRBV27 to TRBJ2-3; 10 nucleotides match TRBD1. This CDR3 contains 15 residues. Germline loops: CDR1 MNHEY, CDR2 SMNVEV (reference sequence). CDR3 protein: CASSSGTGVSETQYF. Written as DNA, the CDR3 is TGTGCCAGCAGTTCCGGGACAGGGGTTTCAGAGACGCAGTATTTT.

This clonotype was seen repeatedly, ten times or more. This rearrangement joins TRBV12-3 or TRBV12-4 to TRBJ1-4; D is unclear. With 1 base removed from V and 6 bases from J, the gap between germline ends came to 6 bases. The CDR3 consists of 13 residues. In DNA form, the CDR3 reads TGTGCCAGCAGTTTAGGGAGGTATGAAAAACTGTTTTTT. Translation: CASSLGRYEKLFF.

This clonotype was detected only a few times. The chain carries TRBV28 and TRBJ1-2; 7 nucleotides agree with TRBD1. The ends lost 6 bases at V and 3 bases at J; junction bases unmatched: 7. CDR1 is MDHEN and CDR2 is SYDVKM in the germline V gene. CDR3 length: 14 amino acids. Here the CDR3 DNA reads TGTGCCAGCAGGGAGACAGGGAGGGACTATGGCTACACCTTC. Encoded protein: CASRETGRDYGYTF.

Worth noting for this clonotype: A single base separates this from a much larger clone, so it may be a read error. The chain recombines TRBV12-3 or TRBV12-4 with TRBJ2-5; 9 bases agree with TRBD1. There are 14 residues in the CDR3. CDR3 sequence: CASRGTGPGETRYF. CDR3 in DNA: TGTGCCAGCAGGGGGACAGGGCCAGGAGAGACCCGGTACTTC.

Ten or more counts support this clonotype. The chain carries TRBV13 and TRBJ2-5; 11 positions agree with TRBD1. Germline V gives CDR1 PRHDT, CDR2 FYEKMQ (reference sequence). V shed 3 bases and J 2 bases; nucleotides not matched to a gene: 2. The CDR3 totals 15 residues. CDR3: CASSFRDRGQETQYF. CDR3 DNA: TGTGCCAGCAGCTTCCGGGACAGGGGGCAAGAGACCCAGTACTTC.